This T cell receptor (beta chain) was captured by sequencing in a study of cytomegalovirus exposure and HLA in healthy donors. In germline, CDR1 is MDHEN, CDR2 SYDVKM. Trimming took off 6 bases at V and 6 bases at J, with 18 bases between the two ends. The CDR3 runs 14 residues. General observations from the study: In vitro testing confirmed a few CMV-associated chains as specific for CMV antigens. The study labeled fewer than 200 TCR beta chains cytomegalovirus-associated.

To note about this clone: Its antigen remains unidentified.

Sequencing used immunoSEQ multiplex PCR; TCRdb keeps in-frame clones, though not all of them. This sample yields roughly 190,000 clones, of which around nine tenths are seen a single time; 7.2% belongs to the top ten. Sequencing was carried out using PBMCs. The receptor was derived from a man in his thirties or forties in good health and CMV-seropositive. The chain joins TRBV28 to TRBJ2-7; D remains ambiguous. CDR3 sequence reads: CASSPLADSAEQYF. The CDR3 region has the DNA TGTGCCAGCAGCCCCCTGGCCGACTCGGCCGAGCAGTACTTC.